The 27 T cell receptor beta chains below all came from one sample that was sequenced in a study of control samples from healthy donors and cancer patients. TCRdb's table, derived via immunoSEQ multiplex PCR, lists solely in-frame clones and lacks some. Among 110,000 or so clones listed, about 80% were seen once. The sequencing input was blood. Receptor source: a man between 18 and 35 years old in good health.

The chain uses TRBV28 and TRBJ1-6, with TRBD1 matching 10 bases. Germline CDR1 and CDR2: MDHEN and SYDVKM. This CDR3 comprises 17 residues. The trim removed 6 bases at V and 14 bases at J, leaving 19 bases unmatched. CDR3 sequence reads: CASSRLGQGVAGGSLHF. CDR3 sequence (DNA): TGTGCCAGCAGCCGACTAGGACAGGGGGTCGCCGGGGGTTCCCTCCACTTT.

The V gene is TRBV4-3, the J gene TRBJ1-2; TRBD1 agrees at 8 bases. After removal of 0 bases from V and 4 bases from J, the junction contained 4 bases not matched to a gene. Per germline, CDR1 LGHNA and CDR2 YSLEER. The length of the CDR3 is 15 residues. The CDR3 coding sequence is TGCGCCAGCAGCCAAGATGCGCAGGGGGCCTATGGCTACACCTTC. Its translation is CASSQDAQGAYGYTF.

This sequence joins TRBV9 and TRBJ2-2; D is ambiguous. Germline V gene sequence: CDR1 SGDLS, CDR2 YYNGEE. This CDR3 contains 15 residues. V shed 4 bases and J shed 2 bases, with 12 bases lying between them. CDR3 amino acids: CASSPRLGNTGELFF. In nucleotides, the CDR3 is TGTGCCAGCAGCCCCCGACTGGGCAACACCGGGGAGCTGTTTTTT.

This clone has just one count. The gene calls are TRBV6-5 and TRBJ1-2, with D possibly TRBD1 on 5 matching bases. This CDR3 has 11 amino acids. CDR1 is MNHEY, CDR2 SVGAGI, per germline. V was clipped by 6 bases and J by 3 bases, with 5 bases between them. The CDR3 loop reads CASRGDYGYTF. The CDR3 DNA reads as TGTGCCAGCAGAGGGGACTATGGCTACACCTTC.

This clone was seen a few times. The gene calls are TRBV7-2 and TRBJ1-2; weak D call: TRBD1 (6 bases). Trimming cost V 5 bases and J 5 bases, with 9 bases left between them. The CDR3 covers 12 residues. The germline V gene has CDR1 SGHTA and CDR2 FQGNSA. The CDR3 region is CASSKDSYGYTF. CDR3 in DNA: TGTGCCAGCAGCAAGGACAGTTATGGCTACACCTTC.

The chain carries TRBV30 and TRBJ2-2, with unresolved D. The V end was cut by 2 bases, the J end by 2 bases, with 3 bases between. CDR1 is GTSNPN and CDR2 is SVGIG in the germline V gene (reference sequence). The CDR3 loop spans 12 amino acids. The CDR3 coding sequence is TGTGCCTGGAGTCCCAACACCGGGGAGCTGTTTTTT. Translated, it gives CAWSPNTGELFF.

About this clone itself: One end of the junction varies from germline; a read error may be responsible. The chain recombines TRBV5-6 with TRBJ1-5; D not resolved. The CDR3 extends over 14 amino acids. Per germline, CDR1 SGHDT and CDR2 YYEEEE. In DNA, the CDR3 is TGTGCCAGCTCCGACTGGAGTTCTGTTCAGGCCCAGCATTTT. It yields the protein CASSDWSSVQAQHF.

The chain employs TRBV3-1 (or the pseudogene TRBV3-2) and TRBJ2-5; D remains unclear. Germline-derived CDR1 and CDR2 are LGHDT and YNNKEL (reference sequence). The CDR3 contains 13 residues. V lost 5 bases and J lost 4, with 11 bases in between. As DNA, the CDR3 is TGTGCCAGCAGCGGCGGACCGGGAGAGACCCAGTACTTC. Its protein is CASSGGPGETQYF.

The chain is built from TRBV19 and TRBJ1-5, with 7 bases that match TRBD1. Trimming removed 6 bases from V and 4 bases from J; junction bases left unmatched: 9. The CDR3 loop spans 15 amino acids. Germline-derived CDR1 and CDR2 are LNHDA and SQIVND (reference sequence). As DNA, the CDR3 is TGTGCCAGTAGCAGGGCAGGGGGAACTAATCAGCCCCAGCATTTT. As protein: CASSRAGGTNQPQHF.

The gene calls are TRBV27 and TRBJ1-3, with D unclear. The germline V and J ends were trimmed by 6 bases and 0 bases, with 9 bases remaining between them. CDR1 is MNHEY and CDR2 is SMNVEV in the germline V gene (reference sequence). CDR3 length equals 14 residues. The CDR3 DNA is TGTGCCAGCAGCCGGACTAACTCTGGAAACACCATATATTTT. Translated: CASSRTNSGNTIYF.

The V and J genes are TRBV6-4 and TRBJ1-2, with 7 bases that match TRBD1. The CDR3 runs 14 residues. V lost 0 bases to trimming and J lost 8 bases; unmatched junction nucleotides: 6. The germline V gene encodes CDR1 MRHNA and CDR2 SNTAGT. The CDR3 loop is CASSDSSRGVGYTF. Here the CDR3 DNA reads TGTGCCAGCAGTGACTCGAGCAGGGGGGTCGGCTACACCTTC.

This clone was seen once. The J gene is TRBJ1-1, the V gene TRBV2; possible D gene TRBD1, 6 bases. Trimming removed 6 bases at V and 4 bases at J, with 12 bases between. CDR3 length: 13 amino acids. Per germline, CDR1 SNHLY and CDR2 FYNNEI. The CDR3 loop reads CASSPRGATEAFF. The DNA of the CDR3 is TGTGCCAGCAGCCCCAGGGGAGCCACTGAAGCTTTCTTT.

This clone was found once. The rearrangement joins TRBV7-8 to TRBJ1-4; 7 nucleotides line up with TRBD1. CDR1 is SGHVS, CDR2 FQNEAQ, per germline. The CDR3 extends over 17 amino acids. V lost 2 bases and J lost 4; bases outside the gene matches: 10. CDR3 sequence: CASSLSRRGKHNEKLFF. The DNA for the CDR3 is TGTGCCAGCAGCTTAAGTCGCAGGGGGAAACATAATGAAAAACTGTTTTTT. The full variable domain, in which reference TRBV7-8 and TRBJ1-4 provide the parts outside the CDR3, is GAGVSQSPRYKVAKRGQDVALRCDPISGHVSLFWYQQALGQGPEFLTYFQNEAQLDKSGLPSDRFFAERPEGSVSTLKIQRTQQEDSAVYLCASSLSRRGKHNEKLFFGSGTQLSVL.

The rearrangement uses TRBV5-8 and TRBJ2-2, with TRBD1 matching 8 bases. After removal of 4 bases from V and 0 bases from J, the junction contained 14 bases not matched to a gene. Germline CDR1 reads SGHTS; CDR2 reads YDEGEE. The CDR3 sequence is 19 residues long. CDR3 protein: CASSADGDRRYPNTGELFF. CDR3 coding DNA: TGTGCCAGCAGCGCGGACGGGGACAGGCGTTATCCGAACACCGGGGAGCTGTTTTTT.

A remark on this clone: At the DNA level, this CDR3 is encoded by other sequences in the same sample as well. This rearrangement joins TRBV9 to TRBJ2-5; no clear D. Germline loops: CDR1 SGDLS, CDR2 YYNGEE. The CDR3 has 11 residues. Trimming removed 4 bases at V and 5 bases at J, with 6 bases between. The CDR3 loop is CASSLGETQYF. For the CDR3, the DNA is TGTGCCAGCAGCTTGGGGGAGACCCAGTACTTC.

The chain links TRBV4-1 to TRBJ2-3, with a tentative D call TRBD1 (5 bases). CDR1 and CDR2 from the germline V gene are MGHRA and YSYEKL. V was clipped by 3 bases and J by 11 bases, with 18 bases between them. CDR3 length: 14 amino acids. CDR3 sequence reads: CASSQGPPVVGQYF. As DNA, the CDR3 is TGCGCCAGCAGCCAGGGGCCCCCAGTGGTCGGGCAGTATTTT.

The chain combines TRBV9 with TRBJ1-2, with D uncertain. Germline CDR1 reads SGDLS; CDR2 reads YYNGEE. There are 12 residues in the CDR3. The germline V and J ends were trimmed by 3 bases and 7 bases, with 10 bases remaining between them. The CDR3 loop reads CASSADGGGYTF. In DNA form, the CDR3 reads TGTGCCAGCAGCGCCGATGGAGGTGGCTACACCTTC.

V gene TRBV28 combines with J gene TRBJ1-2, with TRBD1 matching over 7 bases. Germline values: CDR1 MDHEN, CDR2 SYDVKM. This CDR3 has 14 residues. The J segment lost 4 bases and the V segment lost 5 bases, leaving 7 bases of the junction unmatched. CDR3 nucleotide sequence: TGTGCCAGCAGTCTCGACAGGGTGACCTATGGCTACACCTTC. It is translated as CASSLDRVTYGYTF.

The gene calls are TRBV6-5 and TRBJ2-2; TRBD2 is a possible D gene (6 bases). This CDR3 comprises 14 residues. Germline CDR1 and CDR2: MNHEY and SVGAGI. V was trimmed by 4 bases and J by 4 bases, leaving 10 bases between them. CDR3 region: CASSWVGGTGELFF. In nucleotides, the CDR3 is TGTGCCAGCAGTTGGGTGGGGGGCACCGGGGAGCTGTTTTTT.

The rearrangement links TRBV6-6 to TRBJ2-6; TRBD2 might be the D (6 bases). The V and J ends lost 2 bases and 4 bases respectively, with 9 bases between them. Per germline, CDR1 MNHNY and CDR2 SVGAGI (reference sequence). The CDR3 totals 15 residues. The CDR3: CASSYGGSGANVLTF. In DNA, the CDR3 is TGTGCCAGCAGTTACGGAGGGTCAGGGGCCAACGTCCTGACTTTC.

The chain uses TRBV2 and TRBJ1-1; no clear D gene. This CDR3 has 18 amino acids. Germline loops: CDR1 SNHLY, CDR2 FYNNEI. V lost 6 bases and J lost 0, with 23 bases in between. The DNA of the CDR3 is TGTGCCAGCAGGACGACACCCGGCCGTGTACCGATGAACACTGAAGCTTTCTTT. Protein: CASRTTPGRVPMNTEAFF.

V gene TRBV13 combines with J gene TRBJ2-4; TRBD1 agrees at 7 bases. The CDR3 is made up of 14 amino acids. With 5 bases clipped from V and 1 base from J, the junction kept 2 bases outside the gene matches. Germline V gives CDR1 PRHDT, CDR2 FYEKMQ (reference sequence). The CDR3 protein is CASSEGQAKNIQYF. CDR3 DNA sequence: TGTGCCAGCAGCGAGGGACAGGCCAAAAACATTCAGTACTTC. Drawing the rest from reference TRBV13 and TRBJ2-4, the complete variable domain is AAGVIQSPRHLIKEKRETATLKCYPIPRHDTVYWYQQGPGQDPQFLISFYEKMQSDKGSIPDRFSAQQFSDYHSELNMSSLELGDSALYFCASSEGQAKNIQYFGAGTRLSVL.

This chain links TRBV25-1 with TRBJ1-2, with TRBD1 as a possible D gene (5 bases). The CDR3 has 15 residues. Germline V gives CDR1 MGHDK, CDR2 SYGVNS. V was shortened by 5 bases and J by 5 bases, with 18 bases between the two germline ends. CDR3 protein: CASSTRSGRNYGYTF. DNA for the CDR3: TGTGCCAGCAGTACCCGATCGGGGCGTAATTATGGCTACACCTTC.

This clone turned up a few times. V and J are TRBV27 and TRBJ1-2; tentatively, D is TRBD1 (6 bases). Germline assignment: CDR1 MNHEY and CDR2 SMNVEV (reference sequence). CDR3 length: 18 amino acids. Trimming took 5 bases from V and 0 from J, leaving 22 bases between them. The CDR3 DNA reads TGTGCCAGCAGTCCCACCAATGTTGGGGGCGACCCTAACTATGGCTACACCTTC. Translated: CASSPTNVGGDPNYGYTF.

V usage is TRBV28 and J usage is TRBJ2-1; D is perhaps TRBD2 (6 bases). Trimming left V 5 bases short and J 9 bases short, with 14 bases between. Germline values: CDR1 MDHEN, CDR2 SYDVKM. The CDR3 consists of 13 residues. The CDR3 region is CASSRGMSGEQFF. As DNA, the CDR3 is TGTGCCAGCAGTCGGGGGATGTCCGGTGAGCAGTTCTTC.

The chain combines TRBV7-8 with TRBJ2-2; D possibly corresponds to TRBD1 (5 bases). CDR3 size: 13 residues. From germline, CDR1 is SGHVS and CDR2 FQNEAQ. Trimming cost V 5 bases and J 4 bases, with 8 bases left between them. The CDR3 protein is CASSKQVTGELFF. The CDR3 nucleotides read TGTGCCAGCAGCAAACAGGTCACCGGGGAGCTGTTTTTT.

The rearrangement joins TRBV4-1 to TRBJ1-1, with 9 bases fitting TRBD1. The CDR3 covers 14 residues. The J segment lost 1 base and the V segment lost 6 bases, leaving 3 bases of the junction unmatched. CDR1 and CDR2 from the germline V gene are MGHRA and YSYEKL. For the CDR3, the DNA is TGCGCCAGCAGAAGGGGACAGGGGAACACTGAAGCTTTCTTT. Amino acids: CASRRGQGNTEAFF.